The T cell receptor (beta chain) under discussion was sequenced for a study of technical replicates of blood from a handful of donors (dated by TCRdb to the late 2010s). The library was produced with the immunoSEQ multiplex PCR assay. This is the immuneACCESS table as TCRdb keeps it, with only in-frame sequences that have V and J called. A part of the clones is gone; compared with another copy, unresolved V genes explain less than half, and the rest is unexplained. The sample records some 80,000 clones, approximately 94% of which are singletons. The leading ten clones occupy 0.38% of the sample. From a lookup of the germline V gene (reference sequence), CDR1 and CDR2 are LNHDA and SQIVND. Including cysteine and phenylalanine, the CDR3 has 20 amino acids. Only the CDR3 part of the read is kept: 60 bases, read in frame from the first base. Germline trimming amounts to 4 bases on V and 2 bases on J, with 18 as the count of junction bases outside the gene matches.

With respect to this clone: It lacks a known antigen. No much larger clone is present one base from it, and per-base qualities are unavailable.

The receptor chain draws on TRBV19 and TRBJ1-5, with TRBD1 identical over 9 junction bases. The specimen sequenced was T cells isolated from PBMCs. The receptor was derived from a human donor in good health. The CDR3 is CASSTESGTGTRIGNQPQHF. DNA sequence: TGTGCCAGTAGTACCGAATCAGGGACAGGGACTCGGATTGGCAATCAGCCCCAGCATTTT. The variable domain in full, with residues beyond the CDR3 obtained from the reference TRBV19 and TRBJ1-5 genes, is DGGITQSPKYLFRKEGQNVTLSCEQNLNHDAMYWYRQDPGQGLRLIYYSQIVNDFQKGDIAEGYSVSREKKESFPLTVTSAQKNPTAFYLCASSTESGTGTRIGNQPQHFGDGTRLSIL.